What follows are 29 T cell receptor beta chains derived from one specimen sequenced in a study of T cells in Graves' hyperthyroidism and ophthalmopathy. The CDR3 regions of TCR beta were amplified from RNA transcripts. First-round RT-PCR with HTBI primers amplified the TCR CDR3 region. TCRdb fed the multiplex PCR reads into MiXCR, producing one record per CDR3 protein. The table includes 400,000 to 550,000 distinct CDR3 sequences, about 24% detected once. Input material: blood. The receptors shown here come from a woman in her twenties or thirties with Graves' ophthalmopathy.

This clonotype was seen ten or more times. The chain has TRBV4-2 and TRBJ1-1; possibly TRBD1 for D (6 bases). The CDR3 length is 19 residues. V lost 0 bases to trimming and J lost 4 bases, with 24 bases between them. CDR1 is LGHNA and CDR2 is YNFKEQ in the germline V gene. The CDR3: CASSQDSTGNIGSRTEAFF. CDR3 bases: TGTGCCAGCAGCCAAGATAGTACAGGGAATATTGGATCCCGCACTGAAGCTTTCTTT.

The V call is TRBV15, the J call TRBJ1-3; D gene ambiguous. The CDR3 consists of 17 residues. V was clipped by 1 base and J by 4 bases, with 17 bases between them. CDR1 is LNHNV, CDR2 YYDKDF, per germline (reference sequence). Written as DNA, the CDR3 is TGTGCCACCAGCAGAGCGATCGGGTCCGCGGGGGGAAACACCATATATTTT. Translating it yields CATSRAIGSAGGNTIYF. Variable domain in full (rest from reference TRBV15 and TRBJ1-3): DAMVIQNPRYQVTQFGKPVTLSCSQTLNHNVMYWYQQKSSQAPKLLFHYYDKDFNNEADTPDNFQSRRPNTSFCFLDIRSPGLGDTAMYLCATSRAIGSAGGNTIYFGEGSWLTVV.

This clonotype was seen a handful of times. The gene calls are TRBV12-3 or TRBV12-4 and TRBJ1-2; D not certain. Deletions cut 1 base from V and 2 bases from J, with 8 bases between. The CDR3 runs to 14 residues. This CDR3 reads CASSLDWGNYGYTF. The CDR3 nucleotides are TGTGCCAGCAGTTTAGATTGGGGAAACTATGGCTACACCTTC.

The rearrangement joins TRBV7-3 to TRBJ1-1, with 7 bases lining up with TRBD1. The CDR3 totals 15 residues. The germline gives CDR1 SGHTA, CDR2 FQGTGA. V lost 6 bases, J lost 5 bases, and 12 bases stayed unmatched. CDR3: CASSSQGGSGTEAFF. In nucleotides, the CDR3 is TGTGCCAGCAGTTCACAAGGGGGCTCCGGGACTGAAGCTTTCTTT.

This clonotype came up once. This rearrangement joins TRBV12-3 or TRBV12-4 to TRBJ2-7; perhaps TRBD2 as D (6 bases). V was clipped by 3 bases and J by 6 bases, with 12 bases between them. The CDR3 loop spans 13 amino acids. CDR3 loop: CASSFGGSGEQYF. Here the CDR3 DNA reads TGTGCCAGCAGTTTTGGGGGTAGCGGCGAGCAGTACTTC.

Comment on this clonotype: Possible read error: a much larger clone is one base away. The chain couples TRBV28 to TRBJ1-2; D is possibly TRBD1 (6 bases). The CDR3 contains 15 residues. CDR1 and CDR2 from the germline V gene are MDHEN and SYDVKM. V lost 2 bases and J 7 bases, leaving 17 bases between the germline ends. The CDR3: CASSLIGGVFCGYTF. Written as DNA, the CDR3 is TGTGCCAGCAGTTTAATCGGGGGCGTCTTCTGTGGCTACACCTTC.

This clonotype was counted ten times or more. A much larger clone differs by one base, so this may be a read error. J is TRBJ1-2 and V is TRBV6-1; D is undetermined. CDR3 length: 13 amino acids. CDR1 is MNHNS and CDR2 is SASEGT in the germline V gene. The CDR3 sequence is CASSEGLSQGCTF. CDR3 DNA sequence: TGTGCCAGCAGTGAAGGGTTGTCTCAAGGCTGCACCTTC.

Of note for this clonotype: This may be a read error: a much more frequent sequence differs by one nucleotide. This chain links TRBV28 with TRBJ2-7, with unresolved D. The CDR3 runs to 12 residues. The germline V gene has CDR1 MDHEN and CDR2 SYDVKM. The CDR3 region is CASSFQAYEQCF. The CDR3 DNA is TGTGCCAGCAGTTTCCAAGCCTACGAGCAGTGCTTC.

This clonotype was seen ten or more times. V usage is TRBV7-9 and J usage is TRBJ2-7; D not resolved. The germline CDR1 and CDR2 sequences are SEHNR and FQNEAQ (reference sequence). This CDR3 is built from 13 residues. V gave up 4 bases and J gave up 0 bases, with 7 bases separating them. CDR3: CASSSRTSYEQYF. CDR3 coding DNA: TGTGCCAGCAGCTCTCGGACCTCCTACGAGCAGTACTTC.

The chain joins TRBV14 to TRBJ1-5, with D unclear. V was shortened by 4 bases and J by 7 bases, with 14 bases between the two germline ends. The germline gives CDR1 SGHDN, CDR2 FVKESK. CDR3 length: 14 residues. The CDR3 reads CASSPEMWEQPQHF. The CDR3 DNA is TGTGCCAGCAGCCCAGAGATGTGGGAACAGCCCCAGCATTTT.

V usage is TRBV11-3 and J usage is TRBJ1-3, with D maybe TRBD1 (5 bases). V was shortened by 5 bases and J by 4 bases, with 9 bases between the two germline ends. From germline, CDR1 is SGHNT and CDR2 YENEEA. The CDR3 loop spans 13 amino acids. The CDR3 bases are TGTGCCAGCAGCGTTACAGGAGGAAACACCATATATTTT. This codes for CASSVTGGNTIYF. Full variable domain (missing parts from reference TRBV11-3 and TRBJ1-3): EAGVVQSPRYKIIEKKQPVAFWCNPISGHNTLYWYLQNLGQGPELLIRYENEEAVDDSQLPKDRFSAERLKGVDSTLKIQPAELGDSAVYLCASSVTGGNTIYFGEGSWLTVV.

This clonotype was picked up many times. The CDR3 region is CSVERAYEQYF. The CDR3 coding sequence is TGCAGCGTTGAACGGGCTTACGAGCAGTACTTC. The chain combines TRBV29-1 with TRBJ2-7; D uncertain. CDR3 length equals 11 residues. Germline CDR1 and CDR2: SQVTM and ANQGSEA. The V gene lost 2 bases and the J gene lost 4 bases, with 6 bases spanning the gap.

V usage is TRBV13 and J usage is TRBJ2-2; maybe TRBD1 (6 bases). CDR3 length: 16 amino acids. Germline-derived CDR1 and CDR2 are PRHDT and FYEKMQ (reference sequence). V dropped 3 bases and J dropped 2 bases, with 13 bases sitting between them. CDR3 DNA: TGTGCCAGCAGCTTTTACTTGACAGGAAACACCGGGGAGCTGTTTTTT. This codes for CASSFYLTGNTGELFF.

The rearrangement uses TRBV30 and TRBJ1-1; D is perhaps TRBD1 (5 bases). Trimming pared 2 bases from V and 8 bases from J, leaving 15 bases between. Per the germline V gene, CDR1 is GTSNPN and CDR2 is SVGIG (reference sequence). This CDR3 region has 13 residues. The CDR3 protein is CAWSPGAGSEAFF. The CDR3 DNA follows: TGTGCCTGGAGTCCCGGGGCAGGGTCGGAAGCTTTCTTT. The variable domain in full, completed from reference TRBV30 and TRBJ1-1, reads SQTIHQWPATLVQPVGSPLSLECTVEGTSNPNLYWYRQAAGRGLQLLFYSVGIGQISSEVPQNLSASRPQDRQFILSSKKLLLSDSGFYLCAWSPGAGSEAFFGQGTRLTVV.

J is TRBJ2-7 and V is TRBV19; the match to TRBD1 covers 9 bases. Trimming at V came to 3 bases and at J to 2 bases, leaving 5 bases not matched to a gene. Germline loops: CDR1 LNHDA, CDR2 SQIVND (reference sequence). This CDR3 has 15 amino acids. CDR3 nucleotides: TGTGCCAGTAGTATGTCCTGGACAGGGGCCTACGAGCAGTACTTC. Translating gives CASSMSWTGAYEQYF.

This clonotype was seen repeatedly, ten times or more. The chain carries TRBV27 and TRBJ1-2, with TRBD1 as a possible D gene (6 bases). From germline, CDR1 is MNHEY and CDR2 SMNVEV (reference sequence). Trimming left V 5 bases short and J 4 bases short, with 14 bases between. The CDR3 runs to 14 residues. The CDR3 sequence: CASSPQTGFYGYTF. CDR3 DNA sequence: TGTGCCAGCAGTCCCCAGACAGGCTTCTATGGCTACACCTTC.

V usage is TRBV6-5 and J usage is TRBJ2-3; D may match TRBD1 or TRBD2 (5 bases each). Per germline, CDR1 MNHEY and CDR2 SVGAGI. The CDR3 consists of 13 residues. V shed 2 bases and J shed 3 bases, with 6 bases lying between them. As DNA, the CDR3 is TGTGCCAGCAGTTACGAGGGGACAGATACGCAGTATTTT. This codes for CASSYEGTDTQYF.

This clonotype was found many times. The rearrangement uses TRBV6-5 and TRBJ2-7, with a tentative D call TRBD1 (5 bases). This CDR3 has 14 residues. V lost 0 bases, J lost 3 bases, and 9 bases lay in between. Germline-derived CDR1 and CDR2 are MNHEY and SVGAGI. The CDR3 loop is CASSYSDSLYEQYF. In nucleotides, the CDR3 is TGTGCCAGCAGTTACTCCGACAGCCTCTACGAGCAGTACTTC.

This chain links TRBV3-1 with TRBJ1-2; a weak D match, TRBD1 (6 bases). Trimming stripped 5 bases from V and 4 bases from J, with 17 bases between. The germline V gene has CDR1 LGHDT and CDR2 YNNKEL (reference sequence). This CDR3 spans 15 amino acids. Here the CDR3 DNA reads TGTGCCAGCAGCGGGGACGGGGGACAAAGCTATGGCTACACCTTC. Protein sequence: CASSGDGGQSYGYTF.

This clonotype occurred many times. V usage is TRBV6-5 and J usage is TRBJ2-6, with D hard to call. The CDR3 covers 15 residues. CDR1 is MNHEY and CDR2 is SVGAGI in the germline V gene. Between the trimmed V and J ends, which lost 5 bases and 3 bases, there was a span of 11 bases. CDR3 amino acids: CASSSPKDGANVLTF. The CDR3 coding sequence is TGTGCCAGCAGTAGCCCTAAGGATGGGGCCAACGTCCTGACTTTC.

This clonotype was picked up many times. The gene calls are TRBV12-3 or TRBV12-4 and TRBJ2-5, with D possibly being TRBD2 (7 bases). The V end lost 7 bases, the J end lost 1 base, and 16 bases lay between the germline ends. The CDR3 is made up of 15 amino acids. The CDR3 region has the DNA TGTGCCAGCAAGTGGGGGGGGCCGGTCCAAGAGACCCAGTACTTC. Amino acid sequence: CASKWGGPVQETQYF.

There are many counts of this clonotype. The rearrangement links TRBV20-1 to TRBJ1-2, with D tentatively TRBD1 (5 bases). V was pared by 1 base and J by 5 bases, with 20 bases between. The length of the CDR3 is 16 residues. Germline V CDR1 and CDR2: DFQATT, SNEGSKA (reference sequence). The CDR3 region has the DNA TGCAGTGCTAGAGTATCGGGGCGGGCAGTGCCATATGGCTACACCTTC. Translating it yields CSARVSGRAVPYGYTF.

This clonotype was observed a handful of times. Compared with germline, one end of the junction differs, possibly owing to a read error. The rearrangement joins TRBV28 to TRBJ1-2; TRBD1 is a possible D gene (6 bases). CDR1 is MDHEN, CDR2 SYDVKM, per germline. The CDR3 is 13 amino acids. Here the CDR3 DNA reads TGTGCCAGCAGTTTTCCCGGGGGCCGGGGCTGCACCTTC. It encodes CASSFPGGRGCTF.

To note about this clonotype: This sequence may be a read error, since a much larger clone differs from it by one base. The chain's CDR3 is CSSSLEGRGIVPF. CDR3 DNA: TGTTCCAGCAGCTTAGAAGGCAGGGGGATAGTCCCCTTC. The V and J genes are TRBV7-9 and TRBJ1-2, with 7 bases identical to TRBD1. Germline V gene data show CDR1 as SEHNR and CDR2 as FQNEAQ (reference sequence). The CDR3 is made up of 13 amino acids.

On this clonotype: A much larger clone lies a single base off, so this may be a read error. This rearrangement joins TRBV18 to TRBJ2-5; TRBD1 or TRBD2 may be the D gene (5 bases each). Germline lookup yields CDR1 KGHSH and CDR2 LQKENI. This CDR3 is 13 amino acids long. Here the CDR3 DNA reads TGTGCCAGCTCACCAGGGGACCAAGAGACCCTGTACTTC. Translated: CASSPGDQETLYF.

This clonotype was seen a handful of times. The V gene is TRBV12-3 or TRBV12-4, the J gene TRBJ2-2; 7 bases are a match to TRBD1. With V trimmed by 5 bases and J by 1 base, 7 bases remained unmatched. The CDR3 is 16 amino acids. The CDR3 DNA reads TGTGCCAGCAGTCGTAGGACAGGCCTGAACACCGGGGAGCTGTTTTTT. Protein sequence: CASSRRTGLNTGELFF.

This chain uses TRBV14 with TRBJ2-5; 8 bases match TRBD1. From germline, CDR1 is SGHDN and CDR2 FVKESK. The CDR3 contains 15 residues. V lost 1 base and J lost 2; bases outside the gene matches: 3. The CDR3: CASSQAQGAQETQYF. The CDR3 DNA reads TGTGCCAGCAGCCAAGCCCAGGGGGCACAAGAGACCCAGTACTTC.

There are many counts of this clonotype. The chain couples TRBV7-9 to TRBJ1-1; 7 bases are a match to TRBD1. CDR1 and CDR2 (germline): SEHNR, FQNEAQ (reference sequence). The CDR3 consists of 15 residues. J was trimmed by 5 bases and V by 4 bases; bases with no gene match: 10. DNA for the CDR3: TGTGCCAGCAGCTCTCAGGACAGGCTTCGGACTGAAGCTTTCTTT. As protein: CASSSQDRLRTEAFF.

The chain combines TRBV2 with TRBJ2-2; D is possibly TRBD1 (5 bases). Germline CDR1 is SNHLY and CDR2 is FYNNEI. V shed 3 bases and J shed 3 bases, with 14 bases lying between them. There are 16 residues in the CDR3. CDR3 DNA: TGTGCCAGCAGTGAGGGGCTAGGCCGTGACACCGGGGAGCTGTTTTTT. This gives the protein CASSEGLGRDTGELFF.